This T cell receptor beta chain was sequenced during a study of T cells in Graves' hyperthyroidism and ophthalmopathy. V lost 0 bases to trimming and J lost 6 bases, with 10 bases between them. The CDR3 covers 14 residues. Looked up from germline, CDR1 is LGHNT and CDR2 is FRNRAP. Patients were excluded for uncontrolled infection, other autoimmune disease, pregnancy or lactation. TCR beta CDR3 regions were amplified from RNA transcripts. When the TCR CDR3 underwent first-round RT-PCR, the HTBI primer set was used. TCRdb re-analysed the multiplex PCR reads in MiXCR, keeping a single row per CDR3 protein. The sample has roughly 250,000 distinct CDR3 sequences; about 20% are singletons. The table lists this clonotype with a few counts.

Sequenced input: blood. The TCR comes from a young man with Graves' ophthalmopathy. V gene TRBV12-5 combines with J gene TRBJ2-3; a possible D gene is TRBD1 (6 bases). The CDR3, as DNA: TGTGCTAGTGGTTTGGTAGGGACAACCGATACGCAGTATTTT. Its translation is CASGLVGTTDTQYF.